This is a list of T cell receptor beta chains from one sample in a study of T cells in localized non-small cell lung cancer. Method: immunoSEQ multiplex PCR; TCRdb's copy keeps in-frame clones and lacks some. Of about 52,000 clones in the sample, around 86% are singletons; the top ten hold 15% to 20%. The specimen comprised peripheral blood, sampled before any cancer treatment. All receptors come from a male donor at least 60 years old with stage III squamous cell lung carcinoma. Each CDR3 is given with its conserved first and last residue. A D gene is named only where the DNA matches it firmly. Clone size, where shown, is once, few, many, or a class for clones that have expanded.

clone_size j_call v_call d_call cdr3_nt cdr3_aa
- TRBJ2-2 TRBV7-8 - TGTGCCAGCAGCACTCAGACCGGGGAGCTGTTTTTT CASSTQTGELFF
once TRBJ2-6 TRBV27 - TGTGCCAGCGGGTCGGGTTTATCTGGGGCCAACGTCCTGACTTTC CASGSGLSGANVLTF
- TRBJ2-1 TRBV5-1 TRBD2 TGCGCCAGCAGCCCAACCTCTAGCGGGAGGGGAAGTGAGCAGTTCTTC CASSPTSSGRGSEQFF
- TRBJ2-5 TRBV7-3 TRBD2 TGTGCCAGCAGCCGAACTAGCGGGGGCCAAGAGACCCAGTACTTC CASSRTSGGQETQYF
- TRBJ2-1 TRBV11-2 TRBD2 TGTGCCACCCTTGGGGAGGGTCGCTCCTACAATGAGCAGTTCTTC CATLGEGRSYNEQFF
- TRBJ2-2 TRBV5-4 TRBD1 TGTGCCAGCAGCTTGGTCGCAGGGGGAACCGGGGAGCTGTTTTTT CASSLVAGGTGELFF
- TRBJ1-2 TRBV9 - TGTGCCAGCAGCGTAGAAGGGGGACCCTATGGCTACACCTTC CASSVEGGPYGYTF
- TRBJ2-3 TRBV10-3 TRBD2 TGTGCCATCAGCCGGACTAGCGGGGGGGGAGATACGCAGTATTTT CAISRTSGGGDTQYF
- TRBJ1-5 TRBV28 - TGTGCCAGCAGTTCGAGCCCAGGGGGCAATCAGCCCCAGCATTTT CASSSSPGGNQPQHF
- TRBJ2-7 TRBV4-3 - TGCGCCAGCAGCTATCAGGGGGCGGGAGCCTACGAGCAGTACTTC CASSYQGAGAYEQYF
- TRBJ2-1 TRBV5-1 TRBD2 TGCGCCAGCAGCCTATATAGCGGGGGTTACAATGAGCAGTTCTTC CASSLYSGGYNEQFF
- TRBJ2-3 TRBV5-1 TRBD1 TGCGCCAGCAGCTCGACAGGGAACACAGATACGCAGTATTTT CASSSTGNTDTQYF
- TRBJ2-1 TRBV4-2 TRBD2 TGTGCCAGCAGCCGGACTAGCGGATACTACAATGAGCAGTTCTTC CASSRTSGYYNEQFF
- TRBJ1-4 TRBV5-6 - TGTGCCAGCAGCGAGACAGCAACTAATGAAAAACTGTTTTTT CASSETATNEKLFF